The 30 T cell receptor beta chains presented below share a single source sample, sequenced in a study of cytomegalovirus exposure and HLA in healthy donors. The PCR ran on 60 Vbeta and 13 Jbeta primers. The assay was immunoSEQ multiplex PCR, and TCRdb's table has in-frame clones only and misses some. The sample comprises around 280,000 clones, roughly 90% of which are singletons, and roughly 2% rests with the top ten. Sequenced material: PBMCs. The receptors derive from a woman aged 18-29 years in good health and CMV-seronegative.

The V gene is TRBV5-1, the J gene TRBJ2-3; 13 bases agree with TRBD2. This CDR3 is built from 14 residues. Germline lookup yields CDR1 SGHRS and CDR2 YFSETQ. V lost 4 bases to trimming and J lost 6 bases; unmatched junction nucleotides: 2. CDR3 nucleotide sequence: TGCGCCAGCAGCCTGGGACTAGCGGGGGATACGCAGTATTTT. Its translation: CASSLGLAGDTQYF. Supplemented by reference TRBV5-1 and TRBJ2-3, the full variable domain reads KAGVTQTPRYLIKTRGQQVTLSCSPISGHRSVSWYQQTPGQGLQFLFEYFSETQRNKGNFPGRFSGRQFSNSRSEMNVSTLELGDSALYLCASSLGLAGDTQYFGPGTRLTVL.

J is TRBJ2-7 and V is TRBV5-5; a weak D match, TRBD2 (5 bases). Trimming cost V 6 bases and J 4 bases, with 11 bases left between them. Germline CDR1 is SGHKS and CDR2 is YYEKEE (reference sequence). This CDR3 spans 12 amino acids. The CDR3 DNA reads as TGTGCCAGCACCGGGATTTCATACGAGCAGTACTTC. The encoded protein is CASTGISYEQYF.

The chain joins TRBV21-1 to TRBJ2-3; the DNA was not compared with TRBD2, the D call given in the table. TRBV21-1 is a documented pseudogene. The CDR3 has 15 amino acids. The CDR3 protein is CASIVPSGPTDTQYF. CDR3 in DNA: TGTGCCAGCATTGTCCCTAGCGGCCCCACAGATACGCAGTATTTT.

In this sample, this clone turned up a few times. CDR3 in DNA: TGTGCCAGCAGCTTAGCGGCAGGCTCTGAAGCTTTCTTT. Translation gives CASSLAAGSEAFF. This chain connects TRBV11-3 to TRBJ1-1; D gene unclear. Germline V gene sequence: CDR1 SGHNT, CDR2 YENEEA. The V gene lost 1 base and the J gene lost 6 bases, with 9 bases spanning the gap. This CDR3 is 13 amino acids long.

The genes are TRBV10-3 and TRBJ1-5, with 7 bases that match TRBD1. V trimming: 0 bases; J trimming: 6 bases; junction bases outside the gene matches: 5. CDR1 is ENHRY and CDR2 is SYGVKD in the germline V gene. The CDR3 length is 15 residues. The CDR3 DNA reads as TGTGCCATCAGTGAGTCTCCAGGGGGGAGTCAGCCCCAGCATTTT. Its translation is CAISESPGGSQPQHF.

This clone appeared once. The chain links TRBV5-1 to TRBJ1-2, with TRBD1 as a possible D gene (6 bases). The ends were cut back, 3 bases at V and 6 bases at J, with 15 bases in the middle. CDR3 length: 14 amino acids. Germline V CDR1 and CDR2: SGHRS, YFSETQ. In nucleotides, the CDR3 is TGCGCCAGCAGCTCTGGACAGATTTACGATGGCTACACCTTC. Translated: CASSSGQIYDGYTF. The whole variable domain, filled in from reference TRBV5-1 and TRBJ1-2, reads KAGVTQTPRYLIKTRGQQVTLSCSPISGHRSVSWYQQTPGQGLQFLFEYFSETQRNKGNFPGRFSGRQFSNSRSEMNVSTLELGDSALYLCASSSGQIYDGYTFGSGTRLTVV.

The V call is TRBV5-1, the J call TRBJ1-5; 9 nucleotides align to TRBD1. Germline trimming cut 3 bases from V and 3 bases from J; bases unmatched to any gene: 4. CDR3 size: 15 residues. Germline lookup yields CDR1 SGHRS and CDR2 YFSETQ. CDR3 bases: TGCGCCAGCAGCTCAGGGACAGGGTACAATCAGCCCCAGCATTTT. Its translation: CASSSGTGYNQPQHF.

The chain links TRBV7-2 to TRBJ1-2; 12 nucleotides agree with TRBD1. There are 16 residues in the CDR3. The junction had 11 bases not matched to a gene; V was cut back by 5 bases and J by 7 bases. CDR1 SGHTA and CDR2 FQGNSA come from the germline V gene. CDR3 amino acids: CASSVTPGQGASGYTF. Here the CDR3 DNA reads TGTGCCAGCAGCGTAACCCCGGGACAGGGGGCCTCTGGCTACACCTTC.

This chain joins TRBV4-1 and TRBJ1-1, with TRBD1 matching 7 bases. V shed 1 base, J shed 6 bases, and the junction held 14 bases outside the gene matches. The CDR3 extends over 17 amino acids. Germline V lookup: CDR1 MGHRA, CDR2 YSYEKL. CDR3 coding DNA: TGCGCCAGCAGCCAAGTACGGCCCGACAGGGAAGGTTCTGAAGCTTTCTTT. It yields the protein CASSQVRPDREGSEAFF.

The chain has TRBV1 and TRBJ1-2; the DNA was not compared with TRBD1, the D call given in the table. TRBV1 is described as a pseudogene. The CDR3 extends over 19 amino acids. The DNA for the CDR3 is TGCACCAGCAGCCAACCCCGACCCAGGGACAGGCACTCGGTCTATGGCTACACCTTC. As protein: CTSSQPRPRDRHSVYGYTF.

This clone was observed once. The chain combines TRBV4-2 with TRBJ2-1; 14 nucleotides agree with TRBD2. Germline trimming cut 3 bases from V and 7 bases from J; bases unmatched to any gene: 5. The CDR3 length is 16 residues. The germline CDR1 and CDR2 sequences are LGHNA and YNFKEQ. CDR3 in amino acids: CASSQTSGGAVNEQFF. CDR3 sequence (DNA): TGTGCCAGCAGCCAGACTAGCGGGGGGGCCGTGAATGAGCAGTTCTTC.

V gene TRBV2 combines with J gene TRBJ2-3, with 8 bases identical to TRBD1. With 4 bases clipped from V and 3 bases from J, the junction kept 9 bases outside the gene matches. CDR3 size: 16 residues. Germline loops: CDR1 SNHLY, CDR2 FYNNEI. In nucleotides, the CDR3 is TGTGCCAGCAGTGGAAACAGGGGGAGTGTAACAGATACGCAGTATTTT. This encodes CASSGNRGSVTDTQYF.

The rearrangement uses TRBV19 and TRBJ1-2; 8 bases line up with TRBD1. The germline CDR1 and CDR2 sequences are LNHDA and SQIVND (reference sequence). V shed 4 bases and J 4 bases; nucleotides not matched to a gene: 5. The CDR3 is 14 amino acids. CDR3 nucleotides: TGTGCCAGTAGTAGGGGACAGGTAACCTATGGCTACACCTTC. Translation: CASSRGQVTYGYTF. The entire variable domain, with the rest obtained from reference TRBV19 and TRBJ1-2, is as follows: DGGITQSPKYLFRKEGQNVTLSCEQNLNHDAMYWYRQDPGQGLRLIYYSQIVNDFQKGDIAEGYSVSREKKESFPLTVTSAQKNPTAFYLCASSRGQVTYGYTFGSGTRLTVV.

The chain has TRBV6-5 and TRBJ1-1; maybe TRBD1 (5 bases). Trimming stripped 5 bases from V and 4 bases from J, with 14 bases between. This CDR3 region has 14 residues. Germline lookup yields CDR1 MNHEY and CDR2 SVGAGI. The CDR3, as DNA: TGTGCCAGCAGTCGTGCGGGGGTAGGCACTGAAGCTTTCTTT. Protein sequence: CASSRAGVGTEAFF.

The table lists this clone with a count of one. This chain connects TRBV18 to TRBJ2-5; D is possibly TRBD1 (6 bases). This CDR3 contains 15 residues. Per the germline V gene, CDR1 is KGHSH and CDR2 is LQKENI. V lost 1 base and J lost 3, with 12 bases in between. The CDR3 coding sequence is TGTGCCAGCTCACCACGGACAGCCTACAAAGAGACCCAGTACTTC. Protein product: CASSPRTAYKETQYF.

The V gene is TRBV11-2, the J gene TRBJ1-1, with TRBD1 as a possible D gene (5 bases). Germline CDR1 SGHAT, CDR2 FQNNGV. CDR3 length equals 12 residues. V shed 3 bases and J shed 7 bases, with 9 bases lying between them. CDR3 sequence reads: CASSFSQGEAFF. The CDR3 region has the DNA TGTGCCAGCAGCTTTTCGCAGGGTGAAGCTTTCTTT.

This clone was observed a single time. This chain links TRBV7-9 with TRBJ1-1; possible D gene TRBD1, 6 bases. Germline V gives CDR1 SEHNR, CDR2 FQNEAQ (reference sequence). The CDR3 consists of 14 residues. V gave up 2 bases and J gave up 0 bases, with 7 bases separating them. The CDR3 sequence: CASSLQGLNTEAFF. In DNA, the CDR3 is TGTGCCAGCAGCTTACAGGGGCTGAACACTGAAGCTTTCTTT.

The gene calls are TRBV19 and TRBJ1-2, with 11 bases fitting TRBD1. The trim removed 5 bases at V and 6 bases at J, leaving 17 bases unmatched. This CDR3 contains 18 residues. Germline values: CDR1 LNHDA, CDR2 SQIVND (reference sequence). The CDR3 region is CASSFLKGQGGSRHGYTF. The CDR3 DNA is TGTGCCAGTAGTTTCCTTAAGGGACAGGGGGGATCGCGACATGGCTACACCTTC.

This rearrangement joins TRBV29-1 to TRBJ2-7, with TRBD1 as a possible D gene (5 bases). There are 13 residues in the CDR3. Germline CDR1 SQVTM, CDR2 ANQGSEA. Trimming took 5 bases from V and 6 from J, leaving 17 bases between them. The CDR3 sequence is CSVQGRVRTEQYF. In nucleotides, the CDR3 is TGCAGCGTTCAGGGCAGGGTCCGTACCGAGCAGTACTTC.

This clone has only a few counts. The chain couples TRBV7-9 to TRBJ1-6; TRBD1 aligns across 7 bases. The germline CDR1 and CDR2 sequences are SEHNR and FQNEAQ (reference sequence). Germline trimming cut 5 bases from V and 8 bases from J; bases unmatched to any gene: 9. This CDR3 comprises 15 residues. Written as DNA, the CDR3 is TGTGCCAGCAGCAAACCGGGACAGAATCATTCACCCCTCCACTTT. Protein product: CASSKPGQNHSPLHF.

The chain couples TRBV27 to TRBJ2-2; unclear D gene. The V gene's germline CDR1 is MNHEY and CDR2 SMNVEV (reference sequence). V lost 3 bases and J 4 bases, leaving 12 bases between the germline ends. This CDR3 spans 15 amino acids. The chain's CDR3 is CASSFWFRGTGELFF. CDR3 coding DNA: TGTGCCAGCAGTTTTTGGTTCCGAGGCACCGGGGAGCTGTTTTTT.

V gene TRBV4-1 combines with J gene TRBJ2-2; 7 nucleotides line up with TRBD1. The ends lost 5 bases at V and 0 bases at J; junction bases unmatched: 12. The CDR3 spans 18 residues. CDR1 and CDR2 (germline): MGHRA, YSYEKL. The CDR3 here is CASSSRQDRASNTGELFF. The CDR3 DNA reads as TGCGCCAGCAGCTCCAGACAAGACAGGGCTTCGAACACCGGGGAGCTGTTTTTT.

The V gene is TRBV10-2, the J gene TRBJ2-5; 9 bases match TRBD2. The CDR3 is 15 amino acids. CDR1 is WSHSY, CDR2 SAAADI, per germline. The J segment lost 5 bases and the V segment lost 7 bases, leaving 11 bases of the junction unmatched. The CDR3 DNA follows: TGCGCCAGCACCAGGACCGGGACTAGCACGGAGACCCAGTACTTC. It is translated as CASTRTGTSTETQYF.

This clone was observed a single time. The V and J genes are TRBV6-6 and TRBJ2-7, with 9 bases identical to TRBD1. CDR1 MNHNY and CDR2 SVGAGI come from the germline V gene (reference sequence). The V segment lost 8 bases and the J segment 6 bases; nucleotides outside the gene matches: 5. The CDR3 consists of 12 residues. CDR3 amino acids: CASDRGDIEQYF. The CDR3 region has the DNA TGTGCCAGCGACAGGGGGGATATCGAGCAGTACTTC.

This clone was counted once. This sequence joins TRBV27 and TRBJ2-7, with 8 nucleotides matching TRBD2. Per the germline V gene, CDR1 is MNHEY and CDR2 is SMNVEV (reference sequence). There are 13 residues in the CDR3. Unmatched junction bases numbered 6, after V lost 8 bases and J lost 3 bases. In DNA, the CDR3 is TGTGCCAGCGCGGGGGGTCAACGCTACGAGCAGTACTTC. It translates to CASAGGQRYEQYF.

This rearrangement joins TRBV27 to TRBJ2-2; weak D call: TRBD1 (5 bases). V was trimmed by 2 bases and J by 2 bases, leaving 6 bases between them. This CDR3 contains 14 residues. CDR1 MNHEY and CDR2 SMNVEV come from the germline V gene (reference sequence). The CDR3 reads CASSLGHNTGELFF. The CDR3 bases are TGTGCCAGCAGTTTAGGACATAACACCGGGGAGCTGTTTTTT.

With regard to this clone: One end of the junction fails to match germline, which may point to a read error. V usage is TRBV27 and J usage is TRBJ2-7; unclear D gene. The CDR3 sequence is 18 residues long. CDR1 and CDR2 (germline): MNHEY, SMNVEV (reference sequence). DNA for the CDR3: TGTGCCAGCAGTTTATCGAAGGTCAGGTCCACCCCCTCCGACGAGCAGTACTTC. Protein: CASSLSKVRSTPSDEQYF.

This clone was found a few times. V usage is TRBV29-1 and J usage is TRBJ1-1; D call uncertain. The CDR3 has 11 amino acids. Trimming stripped 7 bases from V and 4 bases from J, with 10 bases between. Per germline, CDR1 SQVTM and CDR2 ANQGSEA. This chain's CDR3 is CSAKILTEAFF. CDR3 sequence (DNA): TGCAGCGCTAAAATCCTCACTGAAGCTTTCTTT.

The chain links TRBV5-4 to TRBJ1-1; 9 bases align to TRBD1. The CDR3 has 16 amino acids. Germline CDR1 is SGHNT and CDR2 is YYREEE (reference sequence). V dropped 4 bases and J dropped 1; count of bases not matched to a gene: 8. The CDR3 region has the DNA TGTGCCAGCAGCCCTGGGACAGGGTGGGGGAACACTGAAGCTTTCTTT. Its protein is CASSPGTGWGNTEAFF.

The chain is built from TRBV6-4 and TRBJ2-2, with D unclear. CDR3 size: 14 residues. Trimming took 4 bases from V and 0 from J, leaving 6 bases between them. CDR1 is MRHNA and CDR2 is SNTAGT in the germline V gene. The CDR3 protein is CASSGQSNTGELFF. The CDR3 nucleotides read TGTGCCAGCAGTGGACAATCGAACACCGGGGAGCTGTTTTTT.